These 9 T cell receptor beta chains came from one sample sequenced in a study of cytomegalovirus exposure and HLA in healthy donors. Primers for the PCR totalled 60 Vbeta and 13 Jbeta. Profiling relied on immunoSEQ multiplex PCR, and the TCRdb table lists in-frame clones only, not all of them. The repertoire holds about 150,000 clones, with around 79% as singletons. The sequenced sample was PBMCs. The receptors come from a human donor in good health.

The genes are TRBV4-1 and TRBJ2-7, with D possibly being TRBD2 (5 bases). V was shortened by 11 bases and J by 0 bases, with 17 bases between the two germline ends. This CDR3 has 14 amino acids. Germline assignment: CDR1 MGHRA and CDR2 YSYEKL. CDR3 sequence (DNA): TGCGCCTCAAGCCTAGGAGAGGGCTCCTACGAGCAGTACTTC. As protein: CASSLGEGSYEQYF.

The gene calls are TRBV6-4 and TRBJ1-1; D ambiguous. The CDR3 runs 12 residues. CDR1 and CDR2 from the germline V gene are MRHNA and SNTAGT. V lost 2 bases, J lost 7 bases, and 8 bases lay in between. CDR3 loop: CASSDRRSEAFF. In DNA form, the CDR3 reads TGTGCCAGCAGTGACAGGAGGAGTGAAGCTTTCTTT.

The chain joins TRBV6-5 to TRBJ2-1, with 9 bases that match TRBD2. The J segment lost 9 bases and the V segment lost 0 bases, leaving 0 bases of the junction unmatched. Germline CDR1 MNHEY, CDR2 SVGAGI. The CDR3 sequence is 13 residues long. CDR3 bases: TGTGCCAGCAGTTACTCGCGGGGGGGTGAGCAGTTCTTC. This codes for CASSYSRGGEQFF.

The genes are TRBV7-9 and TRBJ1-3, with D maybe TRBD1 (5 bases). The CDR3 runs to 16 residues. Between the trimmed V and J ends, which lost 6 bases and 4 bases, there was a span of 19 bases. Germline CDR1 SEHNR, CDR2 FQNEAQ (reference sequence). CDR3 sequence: CASSLLTGLGGNTIYF. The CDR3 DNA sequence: TGTGCCAGCAGTCTCCTTACAGGACTAGGAGGAAACACCATATATTTT. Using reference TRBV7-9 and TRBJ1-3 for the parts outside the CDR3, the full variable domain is DTGVSQNPRHKITKRGQNVTFRCDPISEHNRLYWYRQTLGQGPEFLTYFQNEAQLEKSRLLSDRFSAERPKGSFSTLEIQRTEQGDSAMYLCASSLLTGLGGNTIYFGEGSWLTVV.

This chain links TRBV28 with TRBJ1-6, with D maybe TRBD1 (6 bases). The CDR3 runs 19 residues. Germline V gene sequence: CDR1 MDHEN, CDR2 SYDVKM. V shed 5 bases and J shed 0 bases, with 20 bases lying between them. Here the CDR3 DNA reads TGTGCCAGCAGTCACTCTCTGGGGACATCCAGCTCCTATAATTCACCCCTCCACTTT. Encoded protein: CASSHSLGTSSSYNSPLHF.

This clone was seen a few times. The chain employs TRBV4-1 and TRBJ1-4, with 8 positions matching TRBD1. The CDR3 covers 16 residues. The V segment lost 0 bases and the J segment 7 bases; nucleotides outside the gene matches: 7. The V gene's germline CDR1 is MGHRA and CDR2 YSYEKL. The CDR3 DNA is TGCGCCAGCAGCCAAGATCTCGGGGACAGGCGTGAAAAACTGTTTTTT. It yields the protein CASSQDLGDRREKLFF.

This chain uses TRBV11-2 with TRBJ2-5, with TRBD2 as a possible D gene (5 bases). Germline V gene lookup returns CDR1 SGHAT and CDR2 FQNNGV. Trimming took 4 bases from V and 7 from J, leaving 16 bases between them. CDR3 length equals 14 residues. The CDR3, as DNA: TGTGCCAGCAGCTACAATCCGGCCGGAGGGACCCAGTACTTC. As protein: CASSYNPAGGTQYF.

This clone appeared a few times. The CDR3 sequence: CATSAGQGVNNQPQHF. CDR3 DNA: TGTGCCACCAGTGCCGGACAGGGTGTGAACAATCAGCCCCAGCATTTT. The chain recombines TRBV15 with TRBJ1-5; TRBD1 matches at 8 bases. The germline V gene encodes CDR1 LNHNV and CDR2 YYDKDF (reference sequence). The CDR3 is 16 residues long. V lost 6 bases to trimming and J lost 3 bases; unmatched junction nucleotides: 10.

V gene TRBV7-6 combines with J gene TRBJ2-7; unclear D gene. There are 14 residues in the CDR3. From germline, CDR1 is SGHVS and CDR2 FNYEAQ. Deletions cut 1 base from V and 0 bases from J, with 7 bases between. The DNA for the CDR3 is TGTGCCAGCAGCTTAGATCCCAGCTCCTACGAGCAGTACTTC. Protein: CASSLDPSSYEQYF.